This T cell receptor beta chain was obtained from a study of regulatory T cells in long-lasting Graves disease. Findings and caveats of the study: Clonotypes that were public and shared totalled about 2,500 in persistent patients versus over 800 in new patients.

According to the study, TCR beta libraries were built with iRepertoire HTBI primers and CDR3-region Arm-PCR. One entry per CDR3 protein, called by TCRdb with MiXCR from the multiplex PCR reads. The sample holds under 800,000 distinct CDR3 sequences; approximately 15% are singletons and the top ten take approximately 18%. About this clonotype: What it binds is not known. It may be a read error: a sequence one base away is much more abundant.

Trimming removed 5 bases from V and 0 bases from J, with 17 bases in between. Germline CDR1 MDHEN, CDR2 SYDVKM. This CDR3 contains 16 residues. Time point described: newly diagnosed GD, antithyroid drugs for less than 3 months. Researchers made the TCR library from RNA that was extracted from PBMCs. In addition, the sample was reused for a study of T cells in Graves' hyperthyroidism and ophthalmopathy.

Sequences were derived from peripheral blood mononuclear cells (PBMCs), sampled at new diagnosis, from a patient treated with antithyroid drugs. The chain is built from TRBV28 and TRBJ2-7; D not resolved. This TCR derives from a young woman with Graves disease. CDR3 amino acids: CASSDTSVSRSYEQYF. The CDR3 nucleotides are TGTGCCAGCAGTGATACTTCAGTGTCACGCTCCTACGAGCAGTACTTC. Variable domain in full (rest from reference TRBV28 and TRBJ2-7): DVKVTQSSRYLVKRTGEKVFLECVQDMDHENMFWYRQDPGLGLRLIYFSYDVKMKEKGDIPEGYSVSREKKERFSLILESASTNQTSMYLCASSDTSVSRSYEQYFGPGTRLTVT.